One sample yielded the 15 T cell receptor beta chains listed below, sequenced in a study of cytotoxic CD8 clonotypes in ibrutinib-treated CLL. Clones were read by immunoSEQ multiplex PCR, and TCRdb kept only the in-frame ones, dropping some. There are some 140,000 clones in the sample; around three quarters occur only once, and 10% to 15% lies in the top ten. The starting material was PBMCs, obtained after 12 months of ibrutinib treatment. The source of these receptors is a human donor with chronic lymphocytic leukemia.

The chain joins TRBV6-6 to TRBJ1-4; 9 nucleotides line up with TRBD1. CDR1 MNHNY and CDR2 SVGAGI come from the germline V gene (reference sequence). The CDR3 sequence is 16 residues long. J was trimmed by 7 bases and V by 5 bases; bases with no gene match: 11. CDR3 DNA: TGTGCCAGCAGTCAGCTTTCCGGGACAGGGAGTGAAAAACTGTTTTTT. The encoded protein is CASSQLSGTGSEKLFF.

The chain couples TRBV6-6 to TRBJ2-5, with D tentatively TRBD1 (6 bases). The CDR3 extends over 14 amino acids. The germline gives CDR1 MNHNY, CDR2 SVGAGI (reference sequence). Between the trimmed V and J ends, which lost 5 bases and 7 bases, there was a span of 17 bases. CDR3 sequence: CASSNPGGGWTQYF. The DNA of the CDR3 is TGTGCCAGCAGTAACCCGGGTGGGGGCTGGACCCAGTACTTC.

The chain combines TRBV20-1 with TRBJ2-1; D gene ambiguous. Deletions cut 3 bases from V and 12 bases from J, with 12 bases between. Germline CDR1 DFQATT, CDR2 SNEGSKA (reference sequence). CDR3 length: 11 amino acids. As DNA, the CDR3 is TGCAGTGCTAGCCCCCGAGAAGGGCAGTTCTTC. Its translation is CSASPREGQFF.

The chain has TRBV19 and TRBJ1-2; D remains unclear. Germline CDR1 reads LNHDA; CDR2 reads SQIVND (reference sequence). There are 12 residues in the CDR3. V was clipped by 5 bases and J by 2 bases, with 6 bases between them. The CDR3 coding sequence is TGTGCCAGTAGTTATGGGAACTATGGCTACACCTTC. As protein: CASSYGNYGYTF.

V is TRBV27 and J is TRBJ1-2; 9 bases are shared with TRBD1. Germline assignment: CDR1 MNHEY and CDR2 SMNVEV (reference sequence). This CDR3 comprises 14 residues. The V gene end was trimmed by 4 bases and the J gene end by 4 bases; junction bases not matched to a gene: 4. CDR3 coding DNA: TGTGCCAGCAGTTCGGGACAGGGAGGCTATGGCTACACCTTC. Its protein is CASSSGQGGYGYTF.

The chain recombines TRBV18 with TRBJ2-7, with a possible D match to TRBD2 (6 bases). V lost 3 bases to trimming and J lost 3 bases, with 18 bases between them. Per germline, CDR1 KGHSH and CDR2 LQKENI. The CDR3 consists of 16 residues. The CDR3 DNA sequence: TGTGCCAGCTCACCGGTTTTGGGTAGCGGAAACTACGAGCAGTACTTC. This codes for CASSPVLGSGNYEQYF.

The rearrangement uses TRBV2 and TRBJ2-4; 11 bases map to TRBD2. The CDR3 covers 15 residues. Trimming took 6 bases from V and 0 from J; bases not matched to a gene: 1. Germline V gives CDR1 SNHLY, CDR2 FYNNEI. DNA for the CDR3: TGTGCCAGCAGGGGGACTAGCGGAGCCAAAAACATTCAGTACTTC. Translating it yields CASRGTSGAKNIQYF.

The chain uses TRBV6-1 and TRBJ2-7; D ambiguous. From germline, CDR1 is MNHNS and CDR2 SASEGT. The CDR3 covers 12 residues. Trimming stripped 1 base from V and 2 bases from J, with 3 bases between. DNA of the CDR3: TGTGCCAGCAGTGAAGTCGCCTACGAGCAGTACTTC. The encoded protein is CASSEVAYEQYF.

J is TRBJ1-2 and V is TRBV6-1; D unresolved. Between the trimmed V and J ends, which lost 3 bases and 2 bases, there was a span of 4 bases. Looked up from germline, CDR1 is MNHNS and CDR2 is SASEGT. The CDR3 sequence is 12 residues long. In nucleotides, the CDR3 is TGTGCCAGCAGTGATTCGAACTATGGCTACACCTTC. Translation: CASSDSNYGYTF.

The chain couples TRBV21-1 to TRBJ2-1; TRBD2, the D gene given by the table, was not confirmed from the DNA. TRBV21-1 corresponds to a pseudogene. This CDR3 is 15 amino acids long. The DNA for the CDR3 is TGTGCCAGCAGCAAGGGGCTAGCGGAAGACAATGAGCAGTTCTTC. Encoded protein: CASSKGLAEDNEQFF.

The genes are TRBV7-2 and TRBJ2-1; D gene unclear. V dropped 2 bases and J dropped 0 bases, with 8 bases sitting between them. Germline CDR1 is SGHTA and CDR2 is FQGNSA. The CDR3 has 15 residues. In DNA, the CDR3 is TGTGCCAGCAGCTTATCCTCTAGCTCCTACAATGAGCAGTTCTTC. Translating it yields CASSLSSSSYNEQFF.

CDR3 sequence: CASSPRTSGGNEQFF. The CDR3 DNA reads as TGTGCCAGCTCACCACGGACTAGCGGGGGGAATGAGCAGTTCTTC. The rearrangement links TRBV18 to TRBJ2-1; 14 bases are a match to TRBD2. Germline V gene sequence: CDR1 KGHSH, CDR2 LQKENI. This CDR3 is built from 15 residues. V shed 1 base, J shed 7 bases, and the junction held 0 bases outside the gene matches.

The chain combines TRBV7-2 with TRBJ2-7, with D possibly being TRBD1 (7 bases). In germline, CDR1 is SGHTA, CDR2 FQGNSA. The CDR3 contains 14 residues. Trimming shortened V by 0 bases and J by 6 bases, and 12 bases separated the two germline ends. CDR3: CASSLADRRGEQYF. The CDR3 DNA reads as TGTGCCAGCAGCTTAGCGGACAGGAGGGGCGAGCAGTACTTC. Full variable domain (outside the CDR3, taken from reference TRBV7-2 and TRBJ2-7): GAGVSQSPSNKVTEKGKDVELRCDPISGHTALYWYRQSLGQGLEFLIYFQGNSAPDKSGLPSDRFSAERTGGSVSTLTIQRTQQEDSAVYLCASSLADRRGEQYFGPGTRLTVT.

The genes are TRBV18 and TRBJ2-3; no clear D gene. The germline V gene has CDR1 KGHSH and CDR2 LQKENI. The CDR3 sequence is 13 residues long. Trimming took 5 bases from V and 5 from J, leaving 11 bases between them. CDR3 sequence reads: CASSSWVLDTQYF. The CDR3 DNA reads TGTGCCAGCTCATCATGGGTTTTAGATACGCAGTATTTT.

V is TRBV7-2 and J is TRBJ2-3, with D uncertain. This CDR3 contains 14 residues. V was cut by 3 bases and J by 5 bases, with 12 bases left in between. Per the germline V gene, CDR1 is SGHTA and CDR2 is FQGNSA. The CDR3 spells CASSLKGIGDTQYF. CDR3 sequence (DNA): TGTGCCAGCAGCTTGAAAGGGATTGGAGATACGCAGTATTTT.